This T cell receptor (beta chain) was obtained from a study of breast tumors, draining lymph nodes, adjacent tissues. Study-level results: Most tumor T cells seemingly derive from lymph node, then expand in tumor.

TCRdb called the multiplex PCR reads again in MiXCR, with one record for every CDR3 protein. This table holds about 220,000 distinct CDR3 sequences, less than 40% found once. As for this clonotype: Its antigen is still unknown. A much larger clone differs from this one at a single base, so this may be a read error.

Per germline, CDR1 DFQATT and CDR2 SNEGSKA (reference sequence). The CDR3 loop spans 12 amino acids. Axillary draining lymph nodes of breast cancer patients supplied the node samples. The TCR was taken from a female donor with breast cancer. Some clones in this sample may be carry-over from other donors' samples. Material for sequencing was axillary lymph node tissue. This chain links TRBV20-1 with TRBJ2-7; D is perhaps TRBD1 (5 bases). The CDR3 sequence is CSARDRRAEPYF. The CDR3 coding sequence is TGCAGTGCTAGAGATCGCAGGGCCGAGCCGTACTTC.